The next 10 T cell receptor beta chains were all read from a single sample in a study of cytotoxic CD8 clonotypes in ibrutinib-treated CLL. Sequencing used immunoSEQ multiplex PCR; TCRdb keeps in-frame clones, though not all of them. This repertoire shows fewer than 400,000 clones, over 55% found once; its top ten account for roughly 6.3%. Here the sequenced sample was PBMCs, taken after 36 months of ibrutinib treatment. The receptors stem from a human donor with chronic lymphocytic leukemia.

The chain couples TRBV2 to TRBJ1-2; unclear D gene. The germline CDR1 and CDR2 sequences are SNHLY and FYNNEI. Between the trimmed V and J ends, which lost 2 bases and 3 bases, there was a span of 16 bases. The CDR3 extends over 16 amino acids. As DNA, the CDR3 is TGTGCCAGCAGTGAATACGAGGGAAGGAAGTACTATGGCTACACCTTC. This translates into CASSEYEGRKYYGYTF.

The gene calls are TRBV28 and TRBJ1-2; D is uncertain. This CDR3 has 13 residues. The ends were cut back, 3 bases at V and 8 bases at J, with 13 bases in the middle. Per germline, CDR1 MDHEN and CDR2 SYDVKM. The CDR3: CASSFLPGGGYTF. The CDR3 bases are TGTGCCAGCAGTTTTCTTCCTGGCGGCGGCTACACCTTC.

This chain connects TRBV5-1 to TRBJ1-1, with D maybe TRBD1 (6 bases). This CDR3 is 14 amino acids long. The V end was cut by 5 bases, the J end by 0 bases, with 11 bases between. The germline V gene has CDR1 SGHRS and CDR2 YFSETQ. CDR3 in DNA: TGCGCCAGCAGGGGGACAAACATGAACACTGAAGCTTTCTTT. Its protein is CASRGTNMNTEAFF. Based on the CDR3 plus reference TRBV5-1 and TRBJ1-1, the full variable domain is KAGVTQTPRYLIKTRGQQVTLSCSPISGHRSVSWYQQTPGQGLQFLFEYFSETQRNKGNFPGRFSGRQFSNSRSEMNVSTLELGDSALYLCASRGTNMNTEAFFGQGTRLTVV.

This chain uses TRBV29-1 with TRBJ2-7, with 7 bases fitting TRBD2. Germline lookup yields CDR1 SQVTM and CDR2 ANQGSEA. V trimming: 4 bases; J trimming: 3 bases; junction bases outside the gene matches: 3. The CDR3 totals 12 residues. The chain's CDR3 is CSVATSDYEQYF. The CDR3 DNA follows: TGCAGCGTTGCTACTAGCGACTACGAGCAGTACTTC.

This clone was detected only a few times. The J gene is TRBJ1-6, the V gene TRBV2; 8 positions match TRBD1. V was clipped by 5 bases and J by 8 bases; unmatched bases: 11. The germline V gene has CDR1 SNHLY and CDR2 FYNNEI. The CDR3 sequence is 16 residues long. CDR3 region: CASSYSGGLVYSPLHF. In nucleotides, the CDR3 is TGTGCCAGCAGTTACTCAGGGGGCTTGGTTTATTCACCCCTCCACTTT.

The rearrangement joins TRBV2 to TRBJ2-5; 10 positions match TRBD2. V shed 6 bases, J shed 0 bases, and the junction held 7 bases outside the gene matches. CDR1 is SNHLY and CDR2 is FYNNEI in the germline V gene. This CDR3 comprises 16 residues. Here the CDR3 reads CASSHSSGRYQETQYF. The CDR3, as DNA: TGTGCCAGCAGCCATTCTAGCGGGAGATACCAAGAGACCCAGTACTTC.

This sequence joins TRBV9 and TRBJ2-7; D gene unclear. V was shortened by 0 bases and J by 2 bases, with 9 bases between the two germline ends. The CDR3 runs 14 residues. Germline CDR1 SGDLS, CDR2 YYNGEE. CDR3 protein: CASSVGSQAYEQYF. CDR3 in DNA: TGTGCCAGCAGCGTAGGCAGCCAGGCCTACGAGCAGTACTTC. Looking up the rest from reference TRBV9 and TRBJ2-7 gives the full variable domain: DSGVTQTPKHLITATGQRVTLRCSPRSGDLSVYWYQQSLDQGLQFLIQYYNGEERAKGNILERFSAQQFPDLHSELNLSSLELGDSALYFCASSVGSQAYEQYFGPGTRLTVT.

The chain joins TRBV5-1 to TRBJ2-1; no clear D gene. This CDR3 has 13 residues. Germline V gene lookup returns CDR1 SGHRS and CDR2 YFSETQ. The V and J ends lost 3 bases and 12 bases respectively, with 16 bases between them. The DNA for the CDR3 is TGCGCCAGCAGCTCCCCGGGCCTTCCTGCGCAGTTCTTC. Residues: CASSSPGLPAQFF. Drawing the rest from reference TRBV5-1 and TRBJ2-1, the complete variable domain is KAGVTQTPRYLIKTRGQQVTLSCSPISGHRSVSWYQQTPGQGLQFLFEYFSETQRNKGNFPGRFSGRQFSNSRSEMNVSTLELGDSALYLCASSSPGLPAQFFGPGTRLTVL.

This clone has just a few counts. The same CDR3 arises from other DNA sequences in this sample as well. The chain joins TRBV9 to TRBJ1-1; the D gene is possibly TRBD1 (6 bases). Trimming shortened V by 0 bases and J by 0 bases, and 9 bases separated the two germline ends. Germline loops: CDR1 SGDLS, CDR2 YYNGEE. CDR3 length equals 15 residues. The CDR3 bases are TGTGCCAGCAGCGTAGTAGGGGGAGTGAACACTGAAGCTTTCTTT. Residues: CASSVVGGVNTEAFF.

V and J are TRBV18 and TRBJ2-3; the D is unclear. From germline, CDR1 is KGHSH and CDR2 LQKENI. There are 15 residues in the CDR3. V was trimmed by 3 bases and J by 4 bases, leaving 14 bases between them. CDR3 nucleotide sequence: TGTGCCAGCTCACCCCTCCTGACGTTTGCAGATACGCAGTATTTT. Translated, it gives CASSPLLTFADTQYF.